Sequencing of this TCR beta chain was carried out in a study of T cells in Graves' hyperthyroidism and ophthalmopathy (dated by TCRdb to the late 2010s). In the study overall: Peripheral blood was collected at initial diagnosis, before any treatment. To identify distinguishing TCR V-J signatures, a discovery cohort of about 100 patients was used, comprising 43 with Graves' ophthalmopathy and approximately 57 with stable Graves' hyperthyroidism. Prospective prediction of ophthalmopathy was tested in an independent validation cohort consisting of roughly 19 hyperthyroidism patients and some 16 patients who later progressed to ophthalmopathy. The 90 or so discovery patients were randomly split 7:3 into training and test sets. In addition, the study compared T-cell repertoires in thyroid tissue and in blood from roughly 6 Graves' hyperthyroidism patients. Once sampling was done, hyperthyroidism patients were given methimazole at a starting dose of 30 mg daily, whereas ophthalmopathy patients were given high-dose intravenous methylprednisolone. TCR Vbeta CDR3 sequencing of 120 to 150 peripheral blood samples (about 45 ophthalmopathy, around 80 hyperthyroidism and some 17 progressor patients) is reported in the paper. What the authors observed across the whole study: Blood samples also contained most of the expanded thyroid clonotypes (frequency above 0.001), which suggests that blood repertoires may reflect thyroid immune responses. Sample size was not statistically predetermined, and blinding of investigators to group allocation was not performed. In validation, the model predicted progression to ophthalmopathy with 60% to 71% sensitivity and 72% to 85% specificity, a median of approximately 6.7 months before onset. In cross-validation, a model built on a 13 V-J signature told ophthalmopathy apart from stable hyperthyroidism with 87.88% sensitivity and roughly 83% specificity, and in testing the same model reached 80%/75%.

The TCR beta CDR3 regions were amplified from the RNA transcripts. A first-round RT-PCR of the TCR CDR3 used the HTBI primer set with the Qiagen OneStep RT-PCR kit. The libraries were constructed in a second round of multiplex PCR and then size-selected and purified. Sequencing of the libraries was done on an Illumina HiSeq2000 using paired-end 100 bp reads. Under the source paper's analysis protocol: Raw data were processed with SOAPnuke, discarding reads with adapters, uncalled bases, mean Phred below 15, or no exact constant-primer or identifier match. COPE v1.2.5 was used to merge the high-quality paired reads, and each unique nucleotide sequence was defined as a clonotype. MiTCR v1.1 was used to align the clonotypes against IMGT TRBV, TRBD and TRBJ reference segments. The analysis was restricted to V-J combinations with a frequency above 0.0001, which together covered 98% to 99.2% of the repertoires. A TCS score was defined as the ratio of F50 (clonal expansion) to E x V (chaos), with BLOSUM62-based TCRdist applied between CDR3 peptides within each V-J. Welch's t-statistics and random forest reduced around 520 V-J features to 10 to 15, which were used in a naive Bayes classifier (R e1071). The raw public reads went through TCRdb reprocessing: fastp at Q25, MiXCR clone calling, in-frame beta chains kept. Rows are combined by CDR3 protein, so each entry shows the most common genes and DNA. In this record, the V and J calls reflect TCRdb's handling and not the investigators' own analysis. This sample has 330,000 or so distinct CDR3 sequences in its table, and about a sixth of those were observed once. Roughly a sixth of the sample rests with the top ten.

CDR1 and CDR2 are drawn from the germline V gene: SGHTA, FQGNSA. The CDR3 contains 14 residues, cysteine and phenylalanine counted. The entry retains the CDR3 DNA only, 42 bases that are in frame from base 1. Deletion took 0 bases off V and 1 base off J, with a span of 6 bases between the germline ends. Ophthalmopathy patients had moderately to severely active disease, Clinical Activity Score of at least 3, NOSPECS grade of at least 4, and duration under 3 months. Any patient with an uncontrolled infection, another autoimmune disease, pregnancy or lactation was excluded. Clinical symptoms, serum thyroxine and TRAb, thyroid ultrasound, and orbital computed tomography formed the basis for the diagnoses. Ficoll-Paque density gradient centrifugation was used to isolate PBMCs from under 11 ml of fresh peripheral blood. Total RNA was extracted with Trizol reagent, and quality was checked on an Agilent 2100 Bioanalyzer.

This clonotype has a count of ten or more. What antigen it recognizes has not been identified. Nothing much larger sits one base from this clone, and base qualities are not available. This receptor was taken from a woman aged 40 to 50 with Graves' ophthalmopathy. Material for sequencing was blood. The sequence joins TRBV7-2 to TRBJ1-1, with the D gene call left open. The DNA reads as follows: TGTGCCAGCAGCTTAGCGATAAAGAACACTGAAGCTTTCTTT. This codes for CASSLAIKNTEAFF.